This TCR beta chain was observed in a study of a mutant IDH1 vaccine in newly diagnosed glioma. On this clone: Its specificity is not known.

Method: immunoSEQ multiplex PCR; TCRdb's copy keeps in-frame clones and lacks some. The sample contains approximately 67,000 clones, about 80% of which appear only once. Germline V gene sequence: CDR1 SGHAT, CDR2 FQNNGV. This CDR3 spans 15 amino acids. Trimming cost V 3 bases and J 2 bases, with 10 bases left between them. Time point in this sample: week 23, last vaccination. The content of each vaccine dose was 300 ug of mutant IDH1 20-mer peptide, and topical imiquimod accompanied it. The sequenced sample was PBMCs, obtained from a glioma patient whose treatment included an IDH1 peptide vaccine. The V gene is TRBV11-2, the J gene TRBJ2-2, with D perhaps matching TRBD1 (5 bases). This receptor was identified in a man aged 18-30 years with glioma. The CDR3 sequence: CASSFPQGNTGELFF. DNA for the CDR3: TGTGCCAGCAGCTTCCCCCAGGGAAACACCGGGGAGCTGTTTTTT.